The clone carrying this T cell receptor (beta chain) has more than one count but fewer than ten. Its specificity is not known. Donors contributed one heparinised blood draw apiece, averaging about 100 mL. Sorting based on CD45RO/CCR7/CD25/CD127/CD95/CD27 separated CD4+ naive, central memory, regulatory and stem cell-like memory cells. This record belongs to a study of beta chain features in type 1 diabetes. Looking at the study overall: Summed over all samples, the examined sorted cells came to 95 million to 130 million.

V lost 6 bases and J 1 base, leaving 10 bases between the germline ends. The CDR3 spans 13 residues. Germline V gives CDR1 LNHDA, CDR2 SQIVND (reference sequence). Notes on the study in general: Patients with Type 1 diabetes showed moderately but significantly shorter TCRB CDR3s in all four CD4+ subsets.

Every isolated RNA sample was fully reverse transcribed, so sequencing captured expressed TCRB transcripts. Sequencing was performed with immunoSEQ multiplex PCR; in TCRdb, only in-frame clones are kept and a portion is missing. The profile shows roughly 400,000 clones, 9.5% to 10% of them singletons. This receptor was obtained from a man aged 25-45 years with type 1 diabetes. Input material: central memory CD4+ T cells from blood. The rearrangement uses TRBV19 and TRBJ2-7; D unresolved. The CDR3 sequence is CASRSDGSYEQYF. In DNA form, the CDR3 reads TGTGCCAGTAGGTCGGACGGGTCCTACGAGCAGTACTTC.